The 30 T cell receptor beta chains given below trace back to one sample, sequenced in a study of T cell responses to AZD1222 COVID-19 vaccine. Clones were read by immunoSEQ multiplex PCR, and TCRdb kept only the in-frame ones, dropping some. The repertoire holds 150,000 to 200,000 clones, with about 92% as singletons. The specimen was peripheral blood, collected 28 days after the second dose of the MenACWY control vaccine. Source of these receptors: an adult who received the MenACWY meningococcal vaccine as a control.

In regard to this clone: Other DNA sequences from this sample encode an identical CDR3 as well. The genes are TRBV7-8 and TRBJ1-3, with no clear D. Trimming shortened V by 0 bases and J by 0 bases, and 6 bases separated the two germline ends. Looked up from germline, CDR1 is SGHVS and CDR2 is FQNEAQ. The length of the CDR3 is 15 residues. DNA of the CDR3: TGTGCCAGCAGCTTAGCGCAGAGCTCTGGAAACACCATATATTTT. Encoded protein: CASSLAQSSGNTIYF.

The V call is TRBV5-1, the J call TRBJ1-2, with 8 bases matching TRBD1. The CDR3 contains 15 residues. Unmatched junction bases numbered 7, after V lost 0 bases and J lost 6 bases. CDR1 is SGHRS, CDR2 YFSETQ, per germline. The CDR3 DNA follows: TGCGCCAGCAGCTTGGTAGCAGGGGGCGATGATGGCTACACCTTC. Translated, it gives CASSLVAGGDDGYTF.

The chain carries TRBV4-1 and TRBJ2-3, with 7 bases matching TRBD1. Losses at the gene ends were 0 bases for V and 2 bases for J; bases not matched to a gene: 8. Germline CDR1 is MGHRA and CDR2 is YSYEKL. This CDR3 has 17 residues. The chain's CDR3 is CASSQERGQQFTDTQYF. The CDR3 DNA reads as TGCGCCAGCAGCCAAGAGAGGGGACAGCAGTTCACAGATACGCAGTATTTT.

The chain combines TRBV6-5 with TRBJ1-2, with TRBD1 matching over 7 bases. Germline CDR1 is MNHEY and CDR2 is SVGAGI. The V segment lost 6 bases and the J segment 2 bases; nucleotides outside the gene matches: 3. This CDR3 is 13 amino acids long. Here the CDR3 DNA reads TGTGCCAGCAGGGGGACAGCCAACTATGGCTACACCTTC. Encoded protein: CASRGTANYGYTF.

V gene TRBV19 combines with J gene TRBJ1-5; 9 nucleotides match TRBD1. This CDR3 contains 15 residues. CDR1 LNHDA and CDR2 SQIVND come from the germline V gene (reference sequence). The V segment lost 6 bases and the J segment 4 bases; nucleotides outside the gene matches: 7. CDR3 sequence reads: CASRKDRGDNQPQHF. CDR3 nucleotides: TGTGCCAGTAGAAAGGACAGGGGCGATAATCAGCCCCAGCATTTT.

This chain links TRBV28 with TRBJ2-7; no definite D call. The length of the CDR3 is 14 residues. Deletions cut 1 base from V and 1 base from J, with 8 bases between. Per the germline V gene, CDR1 is MDHEN and CDR2 is SYDVKM. The CDR3 coding sequence is TGTGCCAGCAGTTTATCCGGATTATCCTACGAGCAGTACTTC. Protein: CASSLSGLSYEQYF.

The V call is TRBV15, the J call TRBJ2-7; 8 bases map to TRBD1. Germline-derived CDR1 and CDR2 are LNHNV and YYDKDF (reference sequence). This CDR3 spans 16 amino acids. V dropped 3 bases and J dropped 0; count of bases not matched to a gene: 7. CDR3 bases: TGTGCCACCAGCAGCTTTAAGACAGGGGTCTCCTACGAGCAGTACTTC. Amino acids: CATSSFKTGVSYEQYF.

The rearrangement links TRBV28 to TRBJ2-1, with unresolved D. The length of the CDR3 is 13 residues. V was pared by 7 bases and J by 5 bases, with 12 bases between. Germline V gene lookup returns CDR1 MDHEN and CDR2 SYDVKM. In nucleotides, the CDR3 is TGTGCCAGCACCGTCGACTTCAACAATGAGCAGTTCTTC. It codes for CASTVDFNNEQFF.

This chain joins TRBV7-9 and TRBJ2-3; no clear D. Germline V gene data show CDR1 as SEHNR and CDR2 as FQNEAQ (reference sequence). Trimming pared 5 bases from V and 2 bases from J, leaving 14 bases between. This CDR3 spans 15 amino acids. CDR3 sequence (DNA): TGTGCCAGCAGCCGCCTCCTGCATACCACAGATACGCAGTATTTT. The encoded protein is CASSRLLHTTDTQYF.

The rearrangement uses TRBV4-1 and TRBJ2-7; 13 positions match TRBD2. After removal of 4 bases from V and 4 bases from J, the junction contained 4 bases not matched to a gene. CDR1 MGHRA and CDR2 YSYEKL come from the germline V gene. CDR3 length: 15 amino acids. The CDR3 loop is CASSLRTSGGYEQYF. As DNA, the CDR3 is TGCGCCAGCAGCCTCCGGACTAGCGGGGGATACGAGCAGTACTTC.

This rearrangement joins TRBV2 to TRBJ2-7, with D possibly TRBD1 on 6 matching bases. This CDR3 comprises 12 residues. Germline V gene data show CDR1 as SNHLY and CDR2 as FYNNEI. Trimming took off 11 bases at V and 1 base at J, with 12 bases between the two ends. CDR3: CAGRTESYEQYF. DNA for the CDR3: TGTGCCGGTCGGACAGAGTCCTACGAGCAGTACTTC.

In DNA form, the CDR3 reads TGCAGCGTTCACTGGACAGCAGGGTCTGAAGCTTTCTTT. Translated, it gives CSVHWTAGSEAFF. This sequence joins TRBV29-1 and TRBJ1-1, with TRBD1 as a possible D gene (6 bases). Trimming pared 5 bases from V and 6 bases from J, leaving 16 bases between. Germline values: CDR1 SQVTM, CDR2 ANQGSEA. The CDR3 has 13 amino acids.

The rearrangement uses TRBV29-1 and TRBJ2-1; possibly TRBD2 for D (6 bases). The CDR3 covers 10 residues. The ends were cut back, 7 bases at V and 6 bases at J, with 7 bases in the middle. Germline CDR1 reads SQVTM; CDR2 reads ANQGSEA. As DNA, the CDR3 is TGCAGCGGGGGAGGCAATGAGCAGTTCTTC. It translates to CSGGGNEQFF.

J is TRBJ1-6 and V is TRBV7-9; D uncertain. Trimming removed 2 bases from V and 7 bases from J, with 0 bases in between. The germline CDR1 and CDR2 sequences are SEHNR and FQNEAQ (reference sequence). The CDR3 spans 11 residues. The CDR3 region has the DNA TGTGCCAGCAGCTTAAATTCACCCCTCCACTTT. This codes for CASSLNSPLHF.

The V and J genes are TRBV30 and TRBJ2-3; 8 bases align to TRBD2. J was trimmed by 4 bases and V by 0 bases; bases with no gene match: 3. Germline CDR1 GTSNPN, CDR2 SVGIG (reference sequence). The CDR3 spans 14 residues. The CDR3 reads CAWSVLGRADTQYF. DNA of the CDR3: TGTGCCTGGAGTGTACTCGGGAGGGCAGATACGCAGTATTTT.

V usage is TRBV6-5 and J usage is TRBJ1-5, with D unresolved. The germline V gene has CDR1 MNHEY and CDR2 SVGAGI. Trimming removed 8 bases at V and 4 bases at J, with 12 bases between. The CDR3 runs to 13 residues. The CDR3 nucleotides read TGTGCCAGCGGTCACTTAGGGAATCAGCCCCAGCATTTT. It is translated as CASGHLGNQPQHF.

The table lists this clone with a count of one. The DNA of the CDR3 is TGTGCCAGTAGTAACTACAGGGGCACCTCCTACGAGCAGTACTTC. It translates to CASSNYRGTSYEQYF. The chain combines TRBV19 with TRBJ2-7; the match to TRBD1 covers 7 bases. The V gene's germline CDR1 is LNHDA and CDR2 SQIVND (reference sequence). The CDR3 loop spans 15 amino acids. After removal of 4 bases from V and 0 bases from J, the junction contained 6 bases not matched to a gene.

J is TRBJ1-6 and V is TRBV15; 7 bases align to TRBD1. Germline CDR1 and CDR2: LNHNV and YYDKDF (reference sequence). The CDR3 runs 16 residues. Trimming at V came to 1 base and at J to 7 bases, leaving 7 bases not matched to a gene. CDR3 sequence: CATSRGGGGTNSPLHF. CDR3 coding DNA: TGTGCCACCAGCAGAGGGGGAGGGGGCACGAATTCACCCCTCCACTTT. Combining the CDR3 with reference TRBV15 and TRBJ1-6 gives the whole variable domain DAMVIQNPRYQVTQFGKPVTLSCSQTLNHNVMYWYQQKSSQAPKLLFHYYDKDFNNEADTPDNFQSRRPNTSFCFLDIRSPGLGDTAMYLCATSRGGGGTNSPLHFGNGTRLTVT.

The rearrangement uses TRBV6-5 and TRBJ1-1; no clear D gene. The germline V gene encodes CDR1 MNHEY and CDR2 SVGAGI. The CDR3 runs to 14 residues. Trimming took off 5 bases at V and 1 base at J, with 11 bases between the two ends. As DNA, the CDR3 is TGTGCCAGCAGTCGACACGGGCAGAACACTGAAGCTTTCTTT. As protein: CASSRHGQNTEAFF.

V gene TRBV19 combines with J gene TRBJ1-6, with D unclear. Germline CDR1 and CDR2: LNHDA and SQIVND (reference sequence). The CDR3 loop spans 14 amino acids. Trimming left V 3 bases short and J 8 bases short, with 11 bases between. CDR3 bases: TGTGCCAGTAGTATTTCGGGGTCCGATTCACCCCTCCACTTT. Encoded protein: CASSISGSDSPLHF.

The J gene is TRBJ1-5, the V gene TRBV19, with a weak D call TRBD1 (6 bases). Germline CDR1 reads LNHDA; CDR2 reads SQIVND (reference sequence). V was cut by 3 bases and J by 7 bases, with 13 bases left in between. This CDR3 comprises 14 residues. CDR3 DNA: TGTGCCAGTAGTATGCCCGGGGGGGCCCAGCCCCAGCATTTT. This gives the protein CASSMPGGAQPQHF.

Only one count was recorded for this clone. The chain carries TRBV5-8 and TRBJ1-1; a weak D match, TRBD1 (5 bases). The CDR3 is 15 amino acids. Germline-derived CDR1 and CDR2 are SGHTS and YDEGEE. V was cut by 2 bases and J by 0 bases, with 11 bases left in between. DNA for the CDR3: TGTGCCAGCAGCTTTGTGGGGGACTTGAACACTGAAGCTTTCTTT. Its translation: CASSFVGDLNTEAFF.

The chain couples TRBV20-1 to TRBJ1-6; D perhaps matches TRBD1 (5 bases). The germline V gene has CDR1 DFQATT and CDR2 SNEGSKA (reference sequence). The CDR3 is made up of 11 amino acids. The V end lost 2 bases, the J end lost 13 bases, and 9 bases lay between the germline ends. CDR3 in DNA: TGCAGTGCTAGACAGGGAGGTCCCCTCCACTTT. Its translation: CSARQGGPLHF.

The J gene is TRBJ1-2, the V gene TRBV20-1; no clear D. CDR1 is DFQATT and CDR2 is SNEGSKA in the germline V gene (reference sequence). This CDR3 has 9 residues. V was cut by 4 bases and J by 6 bases, with 3 bases left in between. This CDR3 is CSAKNGYTF. DNA of the CDR3: TGCAGTGCTAAGAATGGCTACACCTTC.

CDR3 loop: CASSLSSQSYGYTF. CDR3 nucleotides: TGTGCCAGCAGCTTATCCTCCCAGAGCTATGGCTACACCTTC. This chain connects TRBV11-1 to TRBJ1-2, with unresolved D. With 2 bases removed from V and 4 bases from J, the gap between germline ends came to 11 bases. Per the germline V gene, CDR1 is SGHAT and CDR2 is FQDESV (reference sequence). The CDR3 totals 14 residues.

V and J are TRBV6-2 or TRBV6-3 and TRBJ1-5; 8 bases map to TRBD1. This CDR3 has 16 amino acids. Germline CDR1 and CDR2: MNHEY and SVGEGT. The ends lost 2 bases at V and 6 bases at J; junction bases unmatched: 9. The CDR3 sequence: CASSYPRTGTGQPQHF. In DNA form, the CDR3 reads TGTGCCAGCAGTTACCCGCGGACAGGGACGGGTCAGCCCCAGCATTTT.

The V and J genes are TRBV6-6 and TRBJ2-1, with a tentative D call TRBD2 (5 bases). The CDR3 is 15 residues long. V lost 5 bases, J lost 8 bases, and 19 bases lay in between. Looked up from germline, CDR1 is MNHNY and CDR2 is SVGAGI (reference sequence). CDR3 nucleotides: TGTGCCAGCAGTGCCTCTAGCAGCTTATGGGATGAGCAGTTCTTC. This sequence encodes CASSASSSLWDEQFF.

This sequence joins TRBV9 and TRBJ2-1; either TRBD1 or TRBD2 may fit D (5 bases each). Germline lookup yields CDR1 SGDLS and CDR2 YYNGEE. CDR3 length: 14 residues. The V end lost 1 base, the J end lost 6 bases, and 11 bases lay between the germline ends. The chain's CDR3 is CASSVWTGTNEQFF. CDR3 nucleotides: TGTGCCAGCAGCGTATGGACGGGGACCAATGAGCAGTTCTTC.

J is TRBJ1-3 and V is TRBV18; D unresolved. This CDR3 is 15 amino acids long. V shed 6 bases and J shed 0 bases, with 12 bases lying between them. The germline gives CDR1 KGHSH, CDR2 LQKENI. In DNA form, the CDR3 reads TGTGCCAGCTCCTCCCAGGCCGCCTCTGGAAACACCATATATTTT. Its protein is CASSSQAASGNTIYF.

This chain joins TRBV27 and TRBJ1-4, with D perhaps matching TRBD1 (6 bases). Germline V gene sequence: CDR1 MNHEY, CDR2 SMNVEV (reference sequence). Trimming left V 2 bases short and J 4 bases short, with 11 bases between. This CDR3 spans 15 amino acids. CDR3 bases: TGTGCCAGCAGTTTAAGAGACAGGATTAATGAAAAACTGTTTTTT. Translation: CASSLRDRINEKLFF.